This TCR beta chain was recovered during a study of vaccination effects on CD4 cells after COVID-19. Notes on the study in general: Clones from infection and from vaccination both contracted markedly late after vaccination.

ViraFEST assay sequencing came after antigen-specific CD4+ T cells were expanded with viral peptide pools. Following 10 days of culture, CD4+ T cells were isolated. Two-dose BNT162b2 or mRNA-1273 vaccination was given to participants. Of note for this clone: Its antigen is unknown.

CDR1 is SGHTS and CDR2 is YDEGEE in the germline V gene. V lost 1 base and J 8 bases, leaving 7 bases between the germline ends. The length of the CDR3 is 12 residues. Some clones are missing from TCRdb's copy, which holds only in-frame ones; the method was immunoSEQ multiplex PCR. The repertoire consists of about 48,000 clones, with around 70% occurring once and the leading ten covering about 16%. The material sequenced was CD4+ T cells from PBMCs cultured with HCoV-OC43 spike peptides, taken after COVID-19 vaccination. Subset in this sample: HCoV-OC43 spike overlapping peptide pool stimulation. This clonotype was obtained from a human donor who received a COVID-19 vaccine. This chain connects TRBV5-8 to TRBJ2-1; D unresolved. CDR3 nucleotides: TGTGCCAGCAGCTTGTATGATTATGAGCAGTTCTTC. This translates into CASSLYDYEQFF.